A single sample gave rise to the 15 T cell receptor beta chains below, sequenced in a study of cytotoxic CD8 clonotypes in ibrutinib-treated CLL. This table comes from immunoSEQ multiplex PCR, and its TCRdb copy is limited to in-frame clones, with some not included. The sample holds over 100,000 clones, 70% to 90% seen once. The sequenced sample was PBMCs, obtained after 24 months of ibrutinib treatment. Receptor source: a human donor with chronic lymphocytic leukemia.

The CDR3 DNA reads TGTGCCAGCTGGTCGGGAGGAAACACCATATATTTT. Its translation is CASWSGGNTIYF. The chain is built from TRBV18 and TRBJ1-3, with D hard to call. The germline gives CDR1 KGHSH, CDR2 LQKENI. The CDR3 length is 12 residues. Between the trimmed V and J ends, which lost 7 bases and 4 bases, there was a span of 8 bases.

The CDR3 spells CASSPSGGAVGEQFF. DNA for the CDR3: TGTGCCAGCAGCCCAAGCGGGGGGGCGGTCGGTGAGCAGTTCTTC. The chain has TRBV7-2 and TRBJ2-1, with 10 bases matching TRBD2. CDR1 is SGHTA and CDR2 is FQGNSA in the germline V gene. The V and J ends lost 5 bases and 9 bases, in that order; junction bases with no gene match: 10. The CDR3 sequence is 15 residues long.

The chain is built from TRBV11-2 and TRBJ2-1; D not resolved. CDR3 length equals 14 residues. V dropped 0 bases and J dropped 4 bases, with 7 bases sitting between them. Per germline, CDR1 SGHAT and CDR2 FQNNGV. The CDR3 loop is CASSLDQQYNEQFF. CDR3 DNA sequence: TGTGCCAGCAGCTTAGATCAACAGTACAATGAGCAGTTCTTC.

The chain combines TRBV15 with TRBJ2-1; D not certain. Germline CDR1 reads LNHNV; CDR2 reads YYDKDF (reference sequence). This CDR3 spans 14 amino acids. The germline V and J ends were trimmed by 0 bases and 9 bases, with 12 bases remaining between them. The CDR3 region is CATSRDRAIVEQFF. DNA of the CDR3: TGTGCCACCAGCAGAGACCGAGCTATCGTTGAGCAGTTCTTC.

The J gene is TRBJ2-7, the V gene TRBV28; 7 nucleotides match TRBD1. The length of the CDR3 is 13 residues. CDR1 is MDHEN and CDR2 is SYDVKM in the germline V gene. J lost 0 bases, V lost 8 bases, and 4 bases had no gene match. The CDR3 loop is CASYRGTSYEQYF. The CDR3 nucleotides are TGTGCCAGCTACAGGGGTACCTCCTACGAGCAGTACTTC. The full variable domain, with the rest looked up from reference TRBV28 and TRBJ2-7, is DVKVTQSSRYLVKRTGEKVFLECVQDMDHENMFWYRQDPGLGLRLIYFSYDVKMKEKGDIPEGYSVSREKKERFSLILESASTNQTSMYLCASYRGTSYEQYFGPGTRLTVT.

The V call is TRBV28, the J call TRBJ2-1, with D perhaps TRBD2 (5 bases). The V gene lost 6 bases and the J gene lost 0 bases, with 12 bases spanning the gap. This CDR3 is built from 15 residues. Germline CDR1 and CDR2: MDHEN and SYDVKM. CDR3 sequence (DNA): TGTGCCAGCAGGTCGAGCGGAAGCTCCTACAATGAGCAGTTCTTC. Residues: CASRSSGSSYNEQFF.

The chain combines TRBV9 with TRBJ2-7, with D perhaps matching TRBD1 (7 bases). CDR3 length: 16 amino acids. Germline V lookup: CDR1 SGDLS, CDR2 YYNGEE. V gave up 4 bases and J gave up 3 bases, with 20 bases separating them. CDR3 in amino acids: CASSPRRTGSGYEQYF. In DNA form, the CDR3 reads TGTGCCAGCAGCCCCCGACGGACAGGTAGCGGCTACGAGCAGTACTTC.

The CDR3 sequence is CARGTETKNIQYF. The CDR3 bases are TGTGCCAGGGGAACGGAAACCAAAAACATTCAGTACTTC. The chain carries TRBV11-1 and TRBJ2-4; D ambiguous. The CDR3 is 13 residues long. Germline V gene lookup returns CDR1 SGHAT and CDR2 FQDESV (reference sequence). The germline V and J ends were trimmed by 9 bases and 2 bases, with 11 bases remaining between them.

The rearrangement uses TRBV5-6 and TRBJ1-2; D is unclear. The CDR3 length is 12 residues. Germline V gene data show CDR1 as SGHDT and CDR2 as YYEEEE. V was trimmed by 4 bases and J by 3 bases, leaving 7 bases between them. The CDR3: CASSPTHYGYTF. In DNA form, the CDR3 reads TGTGCCAGCAGCCCGACTCACTATGGCTACACCTTC.

The chain couples TRBV19 to TRBJ2-5; possibly TRBD1 for D (6 bases). The V and J ends lost 0 bases and 9 bases respectively, with 11 bases between them. Germline CDR1 is LNHDA and CDR2 is SQIVND (reference sequence). The CDR3 loop spans 13 amino acids. In DNA form, the CDR3 reads TGTGCCAGTAGTATAGACCTATCAGGGGCCCAGTACTTC. Its translation: CASSIDLSGAQYF.

The chain combines TRBV11-2 with TRBJ2-1, with D hard to call. The CDR3 loop spans 15 amino acids. V dropped 0 bases and J dropped 0 bases, with 6 bases sitting between them. The germline V gene has CDR1 SGHAT and CDR2 FQNNGV. CDR3 in amino acids: CASSLEISSYNEQFF. For the CDR3, the DNA is TGTGCCAGCAGCTTAGAGATAAGCTCCTACAATGAGCAGTTCTTC.

This chain uses TRBV4-3 with TRBJ1-6; a possible D gene is TRBD1 (6 bases). V was clipped by 0 bases and J by 8 bases, with 11 bases between them. Germline lookup yields CDR1 LGHNA and CDR2 YSLEER. This CDR3 contains 15 residues. In DNA, the CDR3 is TGCGCCAGCAGCCAAGATCGGCAGGGGCATTCACCCCTCCACTTT. Its translation is CASSQDRQGHSPLHF.

The chain employs TRBV6-5 and TRBJ1-1; 7 bases agree with TRBD1. V lost 2 bases to trimming and J lost 6 bases; unmatched junction nucleotides: 9. Germline V gene data show CDR1 as MNHEY and CDR2 as SVGAGI. This CDR3 has 15 amino acids. The CDR3 coding sequence is TGTGCCAGCAGTTACGAACAGGGGAGTTTTTCTGAAGCTTTCTTT. It yields the protein CASSYEQGSFSEAFF.

This chain links TRBV2 with TRBJ1-1, with 8 nucleotides matching TRBD1. CDR1 is SNHLY, CDR2 FYNNEI, per germline. There are 14 residues in the CDR3. J lost 7 bases, V lost 3 bases, and 7 bases had no gene match. The CDR3 bases are TGTGCCAGCAGTGAGGACAGGGTGGGATTTGAAGCTTTCTTT. Encoded protein: CASSEDRVGFEAFF. Filled out from reference TRBV2 and TRBJ1-1, the complete variable domain reads EPEVTQTPSHQVTQMGQEVILRCVPISNHLYFYWYRQILGQKVEFLVSFYNNEISEKSEIFDDQFSVERPDGSNFTLKIRSTKLEDSAMYFCASSEDRVGFEAFFGQGTRLTVV.

The V and J genes are TRBV28 and TRBJ2-2; D is unclear. Trimming took off 4 bases at V and 5 bases at J, with 5 bases between the two ends. CDR1 is MDHEN and CDR2 is SYDVKM in the germline V gene. CDR3 length: 12 residues. CDR3 in amino acids: CASSSRTGELFF. CDR3 bases: TGTGCCAGCAGTTCAAGGACCGGGGAGCTGTTTTTT. Full variable domain (remainder filled in from reference TRBV28 and TRBJ2-2): DVKVTQSSRYLVKRTGEKVFLECVQDMDHENMFWYRQDPGLGLRLIYFSYDVKMKEKGDIPEGYSVSREKKERFSLILESASTNQTSMYLCASSSRTGELFFGEGSRLTVL.